Included here is one TCR beta chain sequence, with context. The repertoire was sequenced with immunoSEQ multiplex PCR; TCRdb's copy has only in-frame clones and lacks some. The sample shows 1.6 million or so clones, around 98.5% of them seen only once. The data were obtained in a study of shared clonotypes between healthy human individuals. This CDR3 spans 15 amino acids. The germline gives CDR1 SGHRS, CDR2 YFSETQ. The germline V and J ends were trimmed by 3 bases and 2 bases, with 9 bases remaining between them. The chain is built from TRBV5-1 and TRBJ2-6; no reliable D call. Sequenced sample: naive CD4+ T cells sorted from blood. Sample subset: CD45RA+ positively selected. The origin of this receptor is a man aged 30 to 45 in good health. In DNA form, the CDR3 reads TGCGCCAGCAGCTCCCAGGTCGCTGGGGCCAACGTCCTGACTTTC. Protein sequence: CASSSQVAGANVLTF.